This T cell receptor (beta chain) derives from a study of shared clonotypes between healthy human individuals. Study background: Those who served as donors were a couple of women and a few men between the ages of 18 and 49. CD4 naive and CD4 memory each took three plates per donor, while CD8 naive took two and CD8 memory one.

Replicate PCRs run on sorted subsets employed 200 to 250 ng DNA, approximately 30,000 T cell genomes. The method was immunoSEQ multiplex PCR; TCRdb's version includes in-frame clones alone and lacks a portion of them. The table includes millions of clones, approximately 92% detected once. This CDR3 has 16 residues. The V gene end was trimmed by 7 bases and the J gene end by 3 bases; junction bases not matched to a gene: 11. Germline V lookup: CDR1 LNHDA, CDR2 SQIVND (reference sequence). The study separated CD4+ cells into CD45RA+ naive and CD45RA-negative memory subsets. Sequences were obtained from naive CD4+ T cells sorted from blood. Subset denoted: CD45RA+ positively selected. This sequence was found in a man between 18 and 35 years old in good health. The V call is TRBV19, the J call TRBJ1-4, with 7 positions matching TRBD1. The CDR3 nucleotides read TGTGCCAGTACGACGACAGGGCTGGCGGCTAATGAAAAACTGTTTTTT. It codes for CASTTTGLAANEKLFF.